This TCR beta chain was observed in a study of blood T cell repertoires in COVID-19. In the study overall: Researchers got acute and convalescent COVID-19 samples from the United States, Italy and Spain. T cells, B-cell-depleted T cells, or PBMCs supplied cDNA or gDNA.

Trimming shortened V by 0 bases and J by 2 bases, and 11 bases separated the two germline ends. The germline CDR1 and CDR2 sequences are SGHTA and FQGNSA. The CDR3 is 15 amino acids. Seattle researchers signed up patients amid active infection and tracked them longitudinally. Clones were sequenced by immunoSEQ multiplex PCR, and TCRdb holds only the in-frame ones, with some missing. This table holds approximately 320,000 clones, around nine tenths found once. The rearrangement joins TRBV7-2 to TRBJ2-7; D perhaps matches TRBD1 (5 bases). Sequenced material: peripheral blood. The TCR sequence derives from a woman in her twenties or thirties with COVID-19, enrolled during active disease. DNA of the CDR3: TGTGCCAGCAGCTTAGCCGCAGGGAAAGCCTACGAGCAGTACTTC. Encoded protein: CASSLAAGKAYEQYF.